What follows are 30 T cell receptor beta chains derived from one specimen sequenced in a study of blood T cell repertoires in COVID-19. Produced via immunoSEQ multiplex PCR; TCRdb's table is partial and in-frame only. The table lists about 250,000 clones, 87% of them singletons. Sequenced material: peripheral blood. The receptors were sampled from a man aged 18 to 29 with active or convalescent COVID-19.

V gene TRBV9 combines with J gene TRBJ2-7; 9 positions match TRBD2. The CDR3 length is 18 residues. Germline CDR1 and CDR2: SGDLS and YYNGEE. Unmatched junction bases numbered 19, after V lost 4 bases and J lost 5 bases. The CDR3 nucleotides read TGTGCCAGCAGCCCAGGGGTGGTAGCGGGGGCCCCTCTTAACGAGCAGTACTTC. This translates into CASSPGVVAGAPLNEQYF.

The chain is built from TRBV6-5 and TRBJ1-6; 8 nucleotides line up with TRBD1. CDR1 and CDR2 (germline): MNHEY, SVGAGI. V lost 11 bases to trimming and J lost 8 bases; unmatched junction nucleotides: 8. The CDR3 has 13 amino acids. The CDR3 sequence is CAAGQGKDSPLHF. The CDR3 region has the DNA TGTGCCGCAGGACAGGGTAAAGATTCACCCCTCCACTTT.

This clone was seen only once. The CDR3 here is CASSFGGSDGYTF. CDR3 sequence (DNA): TGTGCCAGCAGCTTTGGGGGCTCGGATGGCTACACCTTC. The rearrangement joins TRBV11-2 to TRBJ1-2; D is perhaps TRBD1 (6 bases). V was clipped by 3 bases and J by 6 bases, with 11 bases between them. Germline V gives CDR1 SGHAT, CDR2 FQNNGV. The CDR3 contains 13 residues.

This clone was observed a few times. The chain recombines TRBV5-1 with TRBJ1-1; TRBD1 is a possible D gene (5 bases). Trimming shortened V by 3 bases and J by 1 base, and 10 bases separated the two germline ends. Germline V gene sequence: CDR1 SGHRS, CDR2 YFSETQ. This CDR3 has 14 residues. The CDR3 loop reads CASSWTRQNTEAFF. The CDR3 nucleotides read TGCGCCAGCAGCTGGACACGACAGAACACTGAAGCTTTCTTT.

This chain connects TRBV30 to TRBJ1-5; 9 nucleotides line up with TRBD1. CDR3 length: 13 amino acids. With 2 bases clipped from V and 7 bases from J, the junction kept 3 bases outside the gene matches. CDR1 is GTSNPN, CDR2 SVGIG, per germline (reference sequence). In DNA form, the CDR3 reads TGTGCCTGGAGTCGGACAGGGGAGCAGCCCCAGCATTTT. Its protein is CAWSRTGEQPQHF.

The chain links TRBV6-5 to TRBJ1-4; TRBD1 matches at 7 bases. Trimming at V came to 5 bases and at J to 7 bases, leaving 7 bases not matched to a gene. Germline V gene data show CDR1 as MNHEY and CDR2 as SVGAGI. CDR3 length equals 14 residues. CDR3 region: CASSLRGSGEKLFF. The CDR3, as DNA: TGTGCCAGCAGTCTCAGGGGGAGTGGTGAAAAACTGTTTTTT.

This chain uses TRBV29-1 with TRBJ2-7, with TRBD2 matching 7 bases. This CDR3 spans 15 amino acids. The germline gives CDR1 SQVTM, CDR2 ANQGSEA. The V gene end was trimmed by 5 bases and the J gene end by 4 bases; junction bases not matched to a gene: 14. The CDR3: CSVNLRGLAEYEQYF. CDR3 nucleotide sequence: TGCAGCGTTAACCTACGAGGGCTAGCGGAATACGAGCAGTACTTC.

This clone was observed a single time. CDR3 region: CASSSLTSGTFTDTQYF. CDR3 nucleotide sequence: TGTGCCAGCAGCTCGTTGACTAGCGGGACCTTCACAGATACGCAGTATTTT. The rearrangement joins TRBV7-8 to TRBJ2-3; the match to TRBD2 covers 11 bases. This CDR3 has 17 residues. Germline V gives CDR1 SGHVS, CDR2 FQNEAQ. V trimming: 4 bases; J trimming: 2 bases; junction bases outside the gene matches: 8.

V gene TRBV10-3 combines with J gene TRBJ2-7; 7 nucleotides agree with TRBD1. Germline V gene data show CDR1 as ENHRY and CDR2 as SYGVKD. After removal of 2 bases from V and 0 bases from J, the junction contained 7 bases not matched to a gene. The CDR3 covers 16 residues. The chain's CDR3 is CAISERDSKSSYEQYF. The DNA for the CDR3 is TGTGCCATCAGTGAGAGGGACAGCAAGAGCTCCTACGAGCAGTACTTC.

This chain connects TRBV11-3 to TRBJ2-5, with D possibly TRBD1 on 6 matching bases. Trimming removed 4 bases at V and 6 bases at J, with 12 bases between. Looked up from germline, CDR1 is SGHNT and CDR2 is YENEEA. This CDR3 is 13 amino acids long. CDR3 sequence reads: CASSYVTGQTQYF. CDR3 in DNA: TGTGCCAGCAGCTACGTCACAGGGCAGACCCAGTACTTC.

CDR3 amino acids: CAISAGGVGNQPQHF. CDR3 bases: TGTGCCATCAGTGCAGGGGGAGTGGGCAATCAGCCCCAGCATTTT. The chain couples TRBV10-3 to TRBJ1-5, with TRBD1 matching 7 bases. V dropped 4 bases and J dropped 2; count of bases not matched to a gene: 5. This CDR3 comprises 15 residues. CDR1 is ENHRY, CDR2 SYGVKD, per germline.

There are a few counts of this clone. Here the CDR3 reads CASALREGSEQFF. The CDR3 nucleotides are TGTGCCAGTGCGTTGCGTGAGGGAAGTGAGCAGTTCTTC. J is TRBJ2-1 and V is TRBV6-5, with TRBD2 as a possible D gene (5 bases). Trimming took 9 bases from V and 9 from J, leaving 18 bases between them. The CDR3 consists of 13 residues. The germline CDR1 and CDR2 sequences are MNHEY and SVGAGI.

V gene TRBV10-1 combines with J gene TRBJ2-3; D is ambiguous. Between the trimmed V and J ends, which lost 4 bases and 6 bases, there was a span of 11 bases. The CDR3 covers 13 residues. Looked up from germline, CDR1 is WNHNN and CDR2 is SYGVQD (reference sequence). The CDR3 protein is CASSASFPDTQYF. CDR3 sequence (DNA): TGCGCCAGCAGTGCCTCGTTCCCCGATACGCAGTATTTT.

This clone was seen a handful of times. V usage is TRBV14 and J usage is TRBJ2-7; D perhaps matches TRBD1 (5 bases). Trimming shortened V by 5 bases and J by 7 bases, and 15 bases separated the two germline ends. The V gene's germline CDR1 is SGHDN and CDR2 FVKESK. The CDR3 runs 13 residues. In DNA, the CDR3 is TGTGCCAGCAGCTCGACGACAGTAACTGAGCAGTACTTC. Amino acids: CASSSTTVTEQYF. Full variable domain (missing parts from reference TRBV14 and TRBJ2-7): EAGVTQFPSHSVIEKGQTVTLRCDPISGHDNLYWYRRVMGKEIKFLLHFVKESKQDESGMPNNRFLAERTGGTYSTLKVQPAELEDSGVYFCASSSTTVTEQYFGPGTRLTVT.

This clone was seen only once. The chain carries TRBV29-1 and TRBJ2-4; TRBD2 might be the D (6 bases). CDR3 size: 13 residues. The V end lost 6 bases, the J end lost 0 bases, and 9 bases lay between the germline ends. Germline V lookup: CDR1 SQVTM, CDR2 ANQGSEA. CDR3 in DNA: TGCAGCGTCCGCGGGGTAGCCAAAAACATTCAGTACTTC. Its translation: CSVRGVAKNIQYF.

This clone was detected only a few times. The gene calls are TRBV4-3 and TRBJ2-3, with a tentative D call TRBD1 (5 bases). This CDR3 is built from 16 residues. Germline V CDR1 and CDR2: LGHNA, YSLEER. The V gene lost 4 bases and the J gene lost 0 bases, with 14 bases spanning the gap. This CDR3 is CASSPLGRASTDTQYF. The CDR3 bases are TGCGCCAGCAGCCCCCTCGGCAGGGCGAGCACAGATACGCAGTATTTT.

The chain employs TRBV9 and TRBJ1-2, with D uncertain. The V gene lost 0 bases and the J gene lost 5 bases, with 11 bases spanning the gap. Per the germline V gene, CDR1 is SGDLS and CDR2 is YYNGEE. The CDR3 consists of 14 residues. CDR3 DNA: TGTGCCAGCAGCGTAGCACCGGGAAGGTATGGCTACACCTTC. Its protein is CASSVAPGRYGYTF.

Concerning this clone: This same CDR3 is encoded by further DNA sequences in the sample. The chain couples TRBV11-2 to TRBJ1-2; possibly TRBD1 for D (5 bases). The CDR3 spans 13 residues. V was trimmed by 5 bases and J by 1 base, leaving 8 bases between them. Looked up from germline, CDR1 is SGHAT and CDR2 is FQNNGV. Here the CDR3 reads CASSPDSNYGYTF. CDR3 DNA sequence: TGTGCCAGCAGCCCCGACAGTAACTATGGCTACACCTTC.

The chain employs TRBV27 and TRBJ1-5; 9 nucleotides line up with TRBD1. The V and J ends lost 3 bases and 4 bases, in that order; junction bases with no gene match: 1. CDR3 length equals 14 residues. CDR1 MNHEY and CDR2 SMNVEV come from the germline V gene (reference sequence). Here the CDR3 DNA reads TGTGCCAGCAGTTTCGGGACAGGGAATCAGCCCCAGCATTTT. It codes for CASSFGTGNQPQHF.

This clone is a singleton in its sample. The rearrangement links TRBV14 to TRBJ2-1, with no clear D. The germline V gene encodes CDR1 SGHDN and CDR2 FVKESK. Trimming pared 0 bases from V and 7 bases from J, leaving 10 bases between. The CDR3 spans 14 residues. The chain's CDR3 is CASSQDPVRNEQFF. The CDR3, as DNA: TGTGCCAGCAGCCAAGATCCCGTTAGAAATGAGCAGTTCTTC.

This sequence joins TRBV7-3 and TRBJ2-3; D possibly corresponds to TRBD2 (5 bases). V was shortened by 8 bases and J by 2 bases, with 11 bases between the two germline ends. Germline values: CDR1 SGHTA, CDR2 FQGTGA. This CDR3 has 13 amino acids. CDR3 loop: CASSRAITDTQYF. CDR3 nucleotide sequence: TGTGCCAGCTCGCGGGCAATCACAGATACGCAGTATTTT.

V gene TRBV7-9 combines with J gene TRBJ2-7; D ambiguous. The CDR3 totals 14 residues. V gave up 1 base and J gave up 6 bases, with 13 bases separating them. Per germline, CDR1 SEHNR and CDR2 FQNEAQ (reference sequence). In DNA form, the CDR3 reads TGTGCCAGCAGCTTAGGCGTCGGTCTTCGCGAGCAGTACTTC. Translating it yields CASSLGVGLREQYF. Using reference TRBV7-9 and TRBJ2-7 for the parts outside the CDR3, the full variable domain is DTGVSQNPRHKITKRGQNVTFRCDPISEHNRLYWYRQTLGQGPEFLTYFQNEAQLEKSRLLSDRFSAERPKGSFSTLEIQRTEQGDSAMYLCASSLGVGLREQYFGPGTRLTVT.

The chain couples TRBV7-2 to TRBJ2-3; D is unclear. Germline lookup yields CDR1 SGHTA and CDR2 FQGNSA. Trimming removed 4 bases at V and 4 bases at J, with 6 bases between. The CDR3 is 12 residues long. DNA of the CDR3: TGTGCCAGCAGCTCCTACTCAGATACGCAGTATTTT. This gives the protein CASSSYSDTQYF.

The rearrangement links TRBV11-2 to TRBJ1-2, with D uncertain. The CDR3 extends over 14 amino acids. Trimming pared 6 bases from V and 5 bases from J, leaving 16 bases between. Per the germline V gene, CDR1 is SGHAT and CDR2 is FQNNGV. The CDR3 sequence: CASSHPLGGYGYTF. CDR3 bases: TGTGCCAGCAGTCACCCGTTAGGAGGGTATGGCTACACCTTC.

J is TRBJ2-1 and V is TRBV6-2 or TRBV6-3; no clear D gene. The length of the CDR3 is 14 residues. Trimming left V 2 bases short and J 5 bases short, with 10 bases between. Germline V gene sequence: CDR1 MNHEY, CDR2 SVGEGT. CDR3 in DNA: TGTGCCAGCAGTTACGACTTGCAAAACAATGAGCAGTTCTTC. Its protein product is CASSYDLQNNEQFF.

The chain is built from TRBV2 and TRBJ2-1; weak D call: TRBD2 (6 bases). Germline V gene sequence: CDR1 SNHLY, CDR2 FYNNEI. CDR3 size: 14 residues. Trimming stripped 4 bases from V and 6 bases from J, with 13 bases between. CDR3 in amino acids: CASSGDSVANEQFF. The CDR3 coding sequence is TGTGCCAGCAGTGGGGACTCGGTAGCCAATGAGCAGTTCTTC.

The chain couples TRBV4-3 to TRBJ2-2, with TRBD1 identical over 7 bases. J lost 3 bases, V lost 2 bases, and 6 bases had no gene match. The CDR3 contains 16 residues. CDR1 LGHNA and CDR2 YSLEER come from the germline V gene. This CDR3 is CASSQQGGADTGELFF. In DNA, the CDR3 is TGCGCCAGCAGCCAACAAGGGGGCGCGGACACCGGGGAGCTGTTTTTT.

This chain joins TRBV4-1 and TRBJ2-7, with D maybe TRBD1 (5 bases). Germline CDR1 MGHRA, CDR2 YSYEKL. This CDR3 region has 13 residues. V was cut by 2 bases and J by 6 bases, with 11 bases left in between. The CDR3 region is CASSQRGNGEQYF. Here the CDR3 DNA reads TGCGCCAGCAGCCAAAGGGGAAATGGCGAGCAGTACTTC.

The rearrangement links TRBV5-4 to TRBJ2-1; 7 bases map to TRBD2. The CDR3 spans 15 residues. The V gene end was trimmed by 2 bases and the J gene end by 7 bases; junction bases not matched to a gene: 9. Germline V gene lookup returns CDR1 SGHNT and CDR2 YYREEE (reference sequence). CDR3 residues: CASSLTGTNRNEQFF. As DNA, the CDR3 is TGTGCCAGCAGCTTAACCGGGACTAACAGGAATGAGCAGTTCTTC.

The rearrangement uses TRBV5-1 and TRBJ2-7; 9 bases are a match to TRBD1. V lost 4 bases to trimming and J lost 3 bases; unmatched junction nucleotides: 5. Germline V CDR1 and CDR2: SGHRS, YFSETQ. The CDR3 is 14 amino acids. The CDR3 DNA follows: TGCGCCAGCAGCCCGGGACAGGGTAACTACGAGCAGTACTTC. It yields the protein CASSPGQGNYEQYF.